This TCR beta chain appears in the sequencing data of a study of human T cells and chemical hapten exposure. Time point here: patch test 2, 6 weeks after DPC sensitization. Treatment here: therapeutic diphenylcyclopropenone sensitization with weekly scalp DPC. This clonotype was counted only a few times. One junction end does not reproduce the germline sequence, and a read error may be involved. TCRdb re-analysed the RACE reads in MiXCR, keeping a single row per CDR3 protein. The profile shows tens of thousands of distinct CDR3 sequences, 10% of them singletons. Germline assignment: CDR1 LGHDT and CDR2 YNNKEL (reference sequence). The CDR3 consists of 14 residues.

Sequenced here: whole blood, sampled in connection with sensitization to the hapten diphenylcyclopropenone (DPC). The rearrangement links TRBV3-1 to TRBJ2-4, with TRBD2 matching 8 bases. The clonotype comes from a woman in her 50s with alopecia areata. Some clones in this sample may be carry-over from other donors' samples. CDR3 protein: CASSQAIRSGSLDF. The CDR3 bases are TGTGCCAGCAGCCAAGCAATCAGGAGCGGGAGTTTGGACTTC.